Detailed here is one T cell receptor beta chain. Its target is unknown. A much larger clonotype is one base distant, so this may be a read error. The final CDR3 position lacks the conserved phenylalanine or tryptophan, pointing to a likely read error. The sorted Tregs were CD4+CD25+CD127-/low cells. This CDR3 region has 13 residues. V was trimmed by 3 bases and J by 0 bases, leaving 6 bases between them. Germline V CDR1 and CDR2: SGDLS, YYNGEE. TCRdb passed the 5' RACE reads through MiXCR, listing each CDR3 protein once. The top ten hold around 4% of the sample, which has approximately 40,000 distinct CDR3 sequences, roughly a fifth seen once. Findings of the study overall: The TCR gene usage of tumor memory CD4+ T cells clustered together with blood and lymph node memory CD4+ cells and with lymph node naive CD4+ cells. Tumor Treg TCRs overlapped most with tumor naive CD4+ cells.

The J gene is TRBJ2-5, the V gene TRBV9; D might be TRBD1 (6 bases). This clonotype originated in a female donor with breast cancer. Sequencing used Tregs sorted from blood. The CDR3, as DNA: TGTGCCAGCAGCGGGACAGACCAAGAGACCCAGTACTCC. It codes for CASSGTDQETQYS.